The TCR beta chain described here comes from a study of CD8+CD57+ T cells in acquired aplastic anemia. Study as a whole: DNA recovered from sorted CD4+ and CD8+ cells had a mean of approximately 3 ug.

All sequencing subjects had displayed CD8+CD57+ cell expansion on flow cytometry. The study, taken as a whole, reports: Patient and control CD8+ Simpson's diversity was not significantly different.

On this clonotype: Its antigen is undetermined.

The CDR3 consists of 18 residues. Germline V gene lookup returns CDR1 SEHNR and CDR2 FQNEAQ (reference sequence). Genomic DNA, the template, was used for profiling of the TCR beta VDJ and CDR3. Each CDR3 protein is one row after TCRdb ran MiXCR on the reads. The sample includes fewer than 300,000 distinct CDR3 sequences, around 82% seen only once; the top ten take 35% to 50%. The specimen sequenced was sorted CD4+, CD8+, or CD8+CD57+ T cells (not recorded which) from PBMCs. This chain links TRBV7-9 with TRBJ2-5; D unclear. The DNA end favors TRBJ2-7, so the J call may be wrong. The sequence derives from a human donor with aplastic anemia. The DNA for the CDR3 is TGTGCCAGCAGCTTAGATGAGACCCAGTACGTCGGTTCATACGAGCAGTACTTC. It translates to CASSLDETQYVGSYEQYF.